Below, 15 T cell receptor beta chains from the same sample are listed, as sequenced in a study of T cells after yellow fever vaccination. TCRdb re-derived calls from the 5' RACE reads in MiXCR, one entry per CDR3 protein. The repertoire holds some 250,000 distinct CDR3 sequences, with 6.9% as singletons. Sequencing used CD4+ T cells sorted from PBMCs, obtained 15 days after the yellow fever booster vaccination. The receptors were gathered from a man aged 30 to 39 who received the YFV17D yellow fever vaccine.

This clonotype has just a few counts. The chain joins TRBV20-1 to TRBJ1-3; 10 nucleotides align to TRBD1. The V segment lost 3 bases and the J segment 7 bases; nucleotides outside the gene matches: 15. CDR3 length: 17 residues. The germline V gene has CDR1 DFQATT and CDR2 SNEGSKA (reference sequence). The CDR3 here is CSASRSDPRDRGNTIYF. CDR3 coding DNA: TGCAGTGCTAGTCGATCCGACCCGAGGGACAGGGGTAACACCATATATTTT.

This clonotype was recorded a few times. The V call is TRBV5-5, the J call TRBJ1-4; D is unresolved. Germline assignment: CDR1 SGHKS and CDR2 YYEKEE (reference sequence). Trimming removed 1 base from V and 0 bases from J, with 7 bases in between. The CDR3 has 15 residues. The CDR3 nucleotides are TGTGCCAGCAGCTTGCAAGGAGCAACTAATGAAAAACTGTTTTTT. This gives the protein CASSLQGATNEKLFF.

This clonotype occurred a few times. The rearrangement uses TRBV24-1 and TRBJ2-1, with 8 positions matching TRBD2. The CDR3 is 17 residues long. Trimming removed 4 bases from V and 3 bases from J; junction bases left unmatched: 10. CDR1 and CDR2 (germline): KGHDR, SFDVKD. CDR3 bases: TGTGCCACCAGTGACCGTCGGCGGGGGGCTAGCTACAATGAGCAGTTCTTC. This sequence encodes CATSDRRRGASYNEQFF.

This clonotype was detected many times. The chain links TRBV29-1 to TRBJ2-4; D not resolved. With 0 bases removed from V and 6 bases from J, the gap between germline ends came to 12 bases. The germline V gene encodes CDR1 SQVTM and CDR2 ANQGSEA. There are 14 residues in the CDR3. CDR3 DNA sequence: TGCAGCGTTGAAGATATTGGTATCCCAAACATTCAGTACTTC. Translated, it gives CSVEDIGIPNIQYF. The variable domain in full, with the rest retrieved from reference TRBV29-1 and TRBJ2-4, is SAVISQKPSRDICQRGTSLTIQCQVDSQVTMMFWYRQQPGQSLTLIATANQGSEATYESGFVIDKFPISRPNLTFSTLTVSNMSPEDSSIYLCSVEDIGIPNIQYFGAGTRLSVL.

This clonotype has just a few counts. V gene TRBV4-3 combines with J gene TRBJ1-1; D unresolved. Trimming removed 1 base from V and 6 bases from J, with 12 bases in between. CDR1 is LGHNA, CDR2 YSLEER, per germline. The CDR3 consists of 14 residues. CDR3 DNA: TGCGCCAGCAGCCAAGTCGGTTCGGGAGCTGAAGCTTTCTTT. Translating gives CASSQVGSGAEAFF.

The chain is built from TRBV6-2 or TRBV6-3 and TRBJ2-3; no reliable D call. The CDR3 covers 10 residues. V lost 6 bases and J 11 bases, leaving 9 bases between the germline ends. Germline lookup yields CDR1 MNHEY and CDR2 SVGEGT. The chain's CDR3 is CASSDTEQYF. CDR3 sequence (DNA): TGTGCCAGCAGCGACACCGAGCAGTATTTT.

This clonotype was found many times. The genes are TRBV5-1 and TRBJ1-5, with TRBD1 matching 8 bases. Germline CDR1 reads SGHRS; CDR2 reads YFSETQ. The CDR3 loop spans 16 amino acids. The V gene end was trimmed by 0 bases and the J gene end by 7 bases; junction bases not matched to a gene: 9. The CDR3 region has the DNA TGCGCCAGCAGCTTGGGGCCACAGGGGGGCGGACAGCCCCAGCATTTT. The encoded protein is CASSLGPQGGGQPQHF.

The chain carries TRBV12-5 and TRBJ2-5; 10 bases are shared with TRBD2. CDR3 size: 15 residues. Germline CDR1 is LGHNT and CDR2 is FRNRAP. The V gene end was trimmed by 1 base and the J gene end by 3 bases; junction bases not matched to a gene: 2. The CDR3 region is CASGLEGTSEETQYF. CDR3 coding DNA: TGTGCTAGTGGTTTGGAAGGGACTAGCGAAGAGACCCAGTACTTC.

This clonotype was seen at least ten times. The CDR3 nucleotides read TGTGCCAGCAGCTTGGGGAGCTCAGATACGCAGTATTTT. This gives the protein CASSLGSSDTQYF. The chain combines TRBV5-6 with TRBJ2-3; D call uncertain. There are 13 residues in the CDR3. V was shortened by 0 bases and J by 4 bases, with 6 bases between the two germline ends. CDR1 SGHDT and CDR2 YYEEEE come from the germline V gene. The full variable domain, completed using reference TRBV5-6 and TRBJ2-3, is DAGVTQSPTHLIKTRGQQVTLRCSPKSGHDTVSWYQQALGQGPQFIFQYYEEEERQRGNFPDRFSGHQFPNYSSELNVNALLLGDSALYLCASSLGSSDTQYFGPGTRLTVL.

The chain uses TRBV7-2 and TRBJ1-1, with D possibly being TRBD1 (6 bases). The germline V gene encodes CDR1 SGHTA and CDR2 FQGNSA. Trimming removed 6 bases at V and 1 base at J, with 12 bases between. The CDR3 covers 14 residues. CDR3 residues: CASRRSDRNTEAFF. CDR3 DNA sequence: TGTGCCAGCAGACGATCGGACAGGAACACTGAAGCTTTCTTT.

This clonotype came up many times. The chain is built from TRBV29-1 and TRBJ2-5; no firm D call. The CDR3 is 11 residues long. Germline values: CDR1 SQVTM, CDR2 ANQGSEA. CDR3 DNA sequence: TGCAGTGCAGCGTACCAAGAGACCCAGTACTTC. Its translation: CSAAYQETQYF.

In its sample, this clonotype was seen many times. The J gene is TRBJ1-3, the V gene TRBV12-3 or TRBV12-4, with TRBD1 as a possible D gene (6 bases). The germline V and J ends were trimmed by 5 bases and 7 bases, with 12 bases remaining between them. The CDR3 covers 13 residues. The CDR3 DNA reads TGTGCCAGCAGTCCCGGCACAGGGAACACCATATATTTT. Protein product: CASSPGTGNTIYF.

The J gene is TRBJ2-2, the V gene TRBV6-1, with 7 positions matching TRBD1. Germline V gene data show CDR1 as MNHNS and CDR2 as SASEGT. Germline trimming cut 6 bases from V and 3 bases from J; bases unmatched to any gene: 7. The CDR3 consists of 15 residues. The CDR3 bases are TGTGCCAGCAGCCCGACAGGGAAGGACACCGGGGAGCTGTTTTTT. Its translation: CASSPTGKDTGELFF.

This clonotype turned up a few times. The chain uses TRBV5-1 and TRBJ2-7; 13 bases align to TRBD2. In germline, CDR1 is SGHRS, CDR2 YFSETQ. The CDR3 contains 16 residues. J gave up 5 bases and V 0 bases, and 5 bases lay outside the gene matches. DNA for the CDR3: TGCGCCAGCAGCTTGGGGCAAGGACTAGCGGGAGACGAGCAGTACTTC. It encodes CASSLGQGLAGDEQYF.

The rearrangement joins TRBV15 to TRBJ1-1; 7 bases agree with TRBD1. The CDR3 sequence is 16 residues long. V gave up 0 bases and J gave up 2 bases; unmatched junction bases: 6. Per the germline V gene, CDR1 is LNHNV and CDR2 is YYDKDF (reference sequence). The chain's CDR3 is CATSRDLGQTNTEAFF. CDR3 nucleotide sequence: TGTGCCACCAGCAGAGATCTGGGACAGACTAACACTGAAGCTTTCTTT.